The subject of this entry is one T cell receptor (beta chain). This clone was detected a few times. The antigen it recognizes is unknown. No much larger clonotype is one base removed from it; base qualities were not supplied. The record originates from a study of lymphopenia after photon versus proton radiotherapy (dated by TCRdb to between 2019 and 2020). Background on the whole study: The immunological effects of photon versus proton radiation therapy were compared in patients with gastrointestinal tumors who developed high-grade lymphopenia. The cohort comprised more than 15 patients with gastrointestinal tumors who received either photon or proton therapy and then developed lymphopenia. The study was designed to characterize how the impact on the immune system differs between the two radiation modalities. What the work shows at the level of the full study, not this receptor alone: Relative stability during treatment was observed in proton-treated patients, whereas loss of naive T cells and TCR diversity and gain of effector/memory populations were observed in photon-treated patients. After the lymphocyte count nadir, repertoires from photon-treated patients showed oligoclonal expansion, particularly of CD8+ Temra cells, and this expansion drove the decline in diversity. The survival association was assessed only in patients who died, and the authors presented better survival with proton therapy as a possibility rather than a demonstrated result. Across the cohort, among patients who died, a greater drop in TCR diversity after the nadir was inversely correlated with overall survival time.

Libraries were built with the immunoSEQ multiplex PCR assay. Deep sequencing of rearranged TCR beta loci, alongside multiparametric flow cytometry, was used to profile T cell repertoires. Sourced from immuneACCESS, this table was stored by TCRdb with only in-frame sequences that have V and J called. A share of the clones is absent; for the studies checked, an unresolved V gene accounts for under half, and the remainder has no known explanation. In this sample the table shows just over 40,000 clones, about 86% of which occur a single time. 10% of the sample goes to the ten largest clones. The sequenced sample was peripheral blood, obtained from a patient treated with proton-based radiotherapy. The receptor comes from a woman aged 70-85 years with pancreatic cancer. Some clones in this sample may be carry-over from other donors' samples.

This receptor carries the CDR3 CASSIDGTSTYEQYF. The DNA sequence reads TGTGCCAGTAGTATAGATGGGACGAGTACCTACGAGCAGTACTTC. In this chain, TRBV19 is recombined with TRBJ2-7; the D element could tentatively be TRBD1 or TRBD2, as 5 bases agree for each. In the germline V gene (reference sequence), CDR1 corresponds to LNHDA and CDR2 to SQIVND. Trimming takes 0 bases from V and 2 bases from J, and the germline ends sit 11 bases apart. The CDR3 runs 15 amino acids, cysteine and phenylalanine included. Only the CDR3 portion is preserved as DNA: 45 bases, with reading frame beginning at the first base.